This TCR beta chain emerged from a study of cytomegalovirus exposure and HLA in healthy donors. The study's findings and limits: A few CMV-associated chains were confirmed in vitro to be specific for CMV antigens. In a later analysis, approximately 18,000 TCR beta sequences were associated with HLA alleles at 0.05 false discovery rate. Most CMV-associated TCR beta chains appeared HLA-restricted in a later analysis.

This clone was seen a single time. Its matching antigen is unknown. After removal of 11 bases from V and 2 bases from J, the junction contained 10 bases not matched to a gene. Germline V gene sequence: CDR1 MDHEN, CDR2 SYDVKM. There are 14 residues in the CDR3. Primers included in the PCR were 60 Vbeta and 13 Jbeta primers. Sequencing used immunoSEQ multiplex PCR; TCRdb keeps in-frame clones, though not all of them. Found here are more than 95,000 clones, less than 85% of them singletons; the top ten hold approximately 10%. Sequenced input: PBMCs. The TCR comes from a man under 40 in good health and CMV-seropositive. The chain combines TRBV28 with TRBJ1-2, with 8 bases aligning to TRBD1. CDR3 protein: CAAEETGANYGYTF. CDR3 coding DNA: TGTGCCGCCGAGGAGACAGGGGCAAACTATGGCTACACCTTC.